This paragraph covers one T cell receptor (beta chain) sequence. No antigen is known for it. The sample is drawn from a study of shared clonotypes between healthy human individuals. The study's findings and limits: The expectation was that sequencing depth would affect clonotype sharing among donors. The low donor count limited represented genetic and exposure-history diversity.

Terminally differentiated effector memory CD45RA+ cells were left out of the naive CD8 fraction, which was CD45RO-negative and positively selected for CCR7. Among the donors, all were Caucasian adults who lived in Nashville, Tennessee. Germline-derived CDR1 and CDR2 are WNHNN and SYGVQD (reference sequence). With V trimmed by 3 bases and J by 5 bases, 6 bases remained unmatched. The CDR3 consists of 15 residues. Data came from immunoSEQ multiplex PCR; TCRdb stores just in-frame clones and leaves some out. The table includes about 2 million clones, about 95% detected once. The sequenced material came from naive CD8+ T cells sorted from blood. The sequence came from a man aged 18 to 30 in good health. The gene calls are TRBV10-1 and TRBJ2-1; TRBD2 matches at 8 bases. The CDR3 spells CASSESLAGHNEQFF. CDR3 nucleotides: TGCGCCAGCAGTGAAAGTCTAGCGGGCCACAATGAGCAGTTCTTC.